The clone carrying this T cell receptor beta chain was counted at least ten times. CDR1 is SNHLY, CDR2 FYNNEI, per germline. The V segment lost 7 bases and the J segment 6 bases; nucleotides outside the gene matches: 7. The CDR3 is 14 amino acids. This specimen belongs to a study of human T cells and chemical hapten exposure. The wider study: Diphenylcyclopropenone was applied weekly to patients' scalps across the roughly 25-week study.

Time point noted: patch test 1, 2 weeks after DPC sensitization. Stated treatment: therapeutic diphenylcyclopropenone sensitization with weekly scalp DPC. TCRdb ran MiXCR on the RACE reads and lists one entry per CDR3 protein. The repertoire includes some 110,000 distinct CDR3 sequences, 12% of them detected once, and 1.1% to 1.5% sits in the top ten. Material: whole blood, obtained in connection with sensitization to the hapten diphenylcyclopropenone (DPC). The TCR originated in a woman between 45 and 65 years old with alopecia areata. Some clones in this sample may be carry-over from other donors' samples. The chain has TRBV2 and TRBJ1-5; 9 bases are shared with TRBD1. DNA for the CDR3: TGTGCCAGCAATCCCGGGACAGGGTCTCAGCCCCAGCATTTT. The encoded protein is CASNPGTGSQPQHF.